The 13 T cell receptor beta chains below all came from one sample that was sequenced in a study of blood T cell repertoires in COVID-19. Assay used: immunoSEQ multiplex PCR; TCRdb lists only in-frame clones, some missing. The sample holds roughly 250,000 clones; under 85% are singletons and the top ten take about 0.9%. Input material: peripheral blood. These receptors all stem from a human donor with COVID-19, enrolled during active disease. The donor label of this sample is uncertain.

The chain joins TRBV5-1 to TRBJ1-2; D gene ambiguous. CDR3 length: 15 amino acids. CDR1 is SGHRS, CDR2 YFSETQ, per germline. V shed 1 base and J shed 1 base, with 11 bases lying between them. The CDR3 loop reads CASSLSGMSNYGYTF. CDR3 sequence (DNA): TGCGCCAGCAGCTTGTCCGGGATGAGTAACTATGGCTACACCTTC.

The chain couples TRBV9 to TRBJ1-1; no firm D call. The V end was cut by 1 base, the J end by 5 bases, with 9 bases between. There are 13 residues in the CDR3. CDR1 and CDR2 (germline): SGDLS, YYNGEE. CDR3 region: CASSVSASTEAFF. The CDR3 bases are TGTGCCAGCAGCGTAAGTGCGTCGACTGAAGCTTTCTTT.

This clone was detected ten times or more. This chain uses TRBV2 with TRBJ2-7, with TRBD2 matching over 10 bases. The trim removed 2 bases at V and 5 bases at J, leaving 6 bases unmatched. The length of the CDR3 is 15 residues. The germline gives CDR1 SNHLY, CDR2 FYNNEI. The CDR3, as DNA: TGTGCCAGCAGTGAATCTACCGGGACTAGCGACGAGCAGTACTTC. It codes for CASSESTGTSDEQYF.

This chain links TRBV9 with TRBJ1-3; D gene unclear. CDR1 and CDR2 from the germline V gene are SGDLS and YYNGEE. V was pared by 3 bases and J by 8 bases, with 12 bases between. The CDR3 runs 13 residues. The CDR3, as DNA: TGTGCCAGCAGCGCGCCCCCGGGATACACCATATATTTT. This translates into CASSAPPGYTIYF.

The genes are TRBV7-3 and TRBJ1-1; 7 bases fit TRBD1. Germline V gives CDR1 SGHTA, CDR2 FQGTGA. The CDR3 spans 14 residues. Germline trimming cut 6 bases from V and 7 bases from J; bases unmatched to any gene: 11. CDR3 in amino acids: CASRPTGAMGEAFF. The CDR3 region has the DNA TGTGCCAGCAGACCAACAGGGGCCATGGGTGAAGCTTTCTTT.

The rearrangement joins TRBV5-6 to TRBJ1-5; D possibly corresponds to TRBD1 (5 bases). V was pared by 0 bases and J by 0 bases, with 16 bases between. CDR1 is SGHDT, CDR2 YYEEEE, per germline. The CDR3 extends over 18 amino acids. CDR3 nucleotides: TGTGCCAGCAGCTTGGGAGGTGGCGGGGGGAATAGCAATCAGCCCCAGCATTTT. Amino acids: CASSLGGGGGNSNQPQHF.

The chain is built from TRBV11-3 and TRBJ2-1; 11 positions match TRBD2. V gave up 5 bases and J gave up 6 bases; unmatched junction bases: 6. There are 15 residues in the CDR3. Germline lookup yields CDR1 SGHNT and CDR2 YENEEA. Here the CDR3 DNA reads TGTGCCAGCAGCAGAGGCGGGACTAGCGGCAATGAGCAGTTCTTC. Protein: CASSRGGTSGNEQFF.

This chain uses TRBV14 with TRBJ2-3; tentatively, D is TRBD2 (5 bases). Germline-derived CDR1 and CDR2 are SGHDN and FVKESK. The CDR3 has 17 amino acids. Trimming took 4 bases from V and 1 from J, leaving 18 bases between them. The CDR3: CASSPSPLARGTDTQYF. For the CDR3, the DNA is TGTGCCAGCAGCCCCTCCCCTTTGGCGAGGGGCACAGATACGCAGTATTTT.

For the CDR3, the DNA is TGCGCCAGCAGCCCTGGACTAGCGGGAGAGACCCAGTACTTC. Translated, it gives CASSPGLAGETQYF. The chain links TRBV5-1 to TRBJ2-5, with 11 bases identical to TRBD2. Germline V gene lookup returns CDR1 SGHRS and CDR2 YFSETQ. CDR3 length: 14 residues. With V trimmed by 4 bases and J by 4 bases, 3 bases remained unmatched.

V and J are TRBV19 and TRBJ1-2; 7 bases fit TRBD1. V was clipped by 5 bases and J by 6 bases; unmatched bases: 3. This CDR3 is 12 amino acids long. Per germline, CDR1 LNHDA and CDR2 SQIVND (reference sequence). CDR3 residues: CASSGRGNGYTF. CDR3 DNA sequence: TGTGCCAGTAGTGGCAGGGGGAATGGCTACACCTTC.

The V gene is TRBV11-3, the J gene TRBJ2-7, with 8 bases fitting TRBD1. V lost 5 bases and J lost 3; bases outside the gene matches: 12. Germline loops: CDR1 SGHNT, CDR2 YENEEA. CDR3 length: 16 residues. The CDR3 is CASSERTGGRDYEQYF. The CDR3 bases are TGTGCCAGCAGCGAGCGAACAGGGGGACGCGACTACGAGCAGTACTTC.

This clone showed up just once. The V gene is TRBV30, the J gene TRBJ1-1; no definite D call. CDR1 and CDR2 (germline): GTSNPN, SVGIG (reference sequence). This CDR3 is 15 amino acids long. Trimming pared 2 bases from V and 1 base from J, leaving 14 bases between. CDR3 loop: CAWSSEVSPNTEAFF. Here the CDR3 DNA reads TGTGCCTGGAGTTCGGAGGTCTCTCCGAACACTGAAGCTTTCTTT.

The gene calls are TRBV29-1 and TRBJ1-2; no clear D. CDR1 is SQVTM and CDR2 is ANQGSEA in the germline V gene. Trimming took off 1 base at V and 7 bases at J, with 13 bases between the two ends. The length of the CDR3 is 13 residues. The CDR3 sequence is CSVEVRLHGGYTF. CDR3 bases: TGCAGCGTTGAAGTTCGACTTCACGGTGGCTACACCTTC.